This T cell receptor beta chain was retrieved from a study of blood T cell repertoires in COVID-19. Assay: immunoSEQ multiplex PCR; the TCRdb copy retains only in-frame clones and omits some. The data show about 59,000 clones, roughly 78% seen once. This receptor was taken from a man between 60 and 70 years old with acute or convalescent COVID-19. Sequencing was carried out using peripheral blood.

Here the CDR3 DNA reads TGTGCCAGCAGCTTAGCGCGAGAGACCCAGTACTTC. It is translated as CASSLARETQYF. The J gene is TRBJ2-5, the V gene TRBV28; possibly TRBD2 for D (5 bases). Per the germline V gene, CDR1 is MDHEN and CDR2 is SYDVKM. The CDR3 is 12 amino acids. V was clipped by 6 bases and J by 4 bases, with 9 bases between them.